This T cell receptor (beta chain) was found in a study of shared clonotypes between healthy human individuals. Study outcomes and limitations: Generation of non-shared clonotypes was less probable than generation of clonotypes shared by all four donors.

About this clone: Its cognate antigen is unknown.

Healthy HIV-negative adults with no recent acute infections or vaccinations were recruited as donors. In the source study's methods: Junction-only sequences produced by ImmunoSEQ had no quality scores, so filtering differed. The protocol was immunoSEQ multiplex PCR, while the TCRdb copy is restricted to in-frame clones and leaves out a portion. Clonal size and the V and J genes are those of that table, whereas D and trimming came from the DNA. The repertoire has over 950,000 clones, approximately 75% of them found once; the top ten carry approximately 0.95%. The source of this sequence is a man younger than 35 in good health. Some clones in this sample may be carry-over from other donors' samples. The sample consisted of memory CD4+ T cells from PBMCs. The subset here: CD45RA-negative fraction.

CDR3 loop: CASNDRGQEKLFF. The CDR3 DNA follows: TGTGCCAGCAACGACAGGGGGCAAGAAAAACTGTTTTTT. J is TRBJ1-4 and V is TRBV2; 10 nucleotides line up with TRBD1. The CDR3 loop spans 13 amino acids. Germline V CDR1 and CDR2: SNHLY, FYNNEI. Losses at the gene ends were 7 bases for V and 8 bases for J; bases not matched to a gene: 4.